Following are 17 T cell receptor beta chains from one sample sequenced in a study of control samples from healthy donors and cancer patients. TCRdb's copy holds only in-frame clones and misses some; the assay was immunoSEQ multiplex PCR. The sample lists just over 80,000 clones, under 90% occurring once. Sequencing input: blood. The origin of the receptors is a man aged 50 to 59 in good health.

The chain joins TRBV29-1 to TRBJ2-3; D possibly corresponds to TRBD2 (5 bases). Germline-derived CDR1 and CDR2 are SQVTM and ANQGSEA. Trimming took off 0 bases at V and 0 bases at J, with 10 bases between the two ends. This CDR3 has 15 residues. The CDR3 loop is CSVEEGSASTDTQYF. The CDR3 DNA reads as TGCAGCGTTGAAGAAGGGAGTGCTAGCACAGATACGCAGTATTTT.

The DNA of the CDR3 is TGTGCCAGCAGCGTAGAGCGGAGGGCCAACACAGATACGCAGTATTTT. Translation gives CASSVERRANTDTQYF. This chain links TRBV9 with TRBJ2-3; a possible D gene is TRBD2 (6 bases). CDR1 is SGDLS and CDR2 is YYNGEE in the germline V gene. There are 16 residues in the CDR3. Trimming took off 0 bases at V and 2 bases at J, with 13 bases between the two ends. The entire variable domain, with the rest obtained from reference TRBV9 and TRBJ2-3, is as follows: DSGVTQTPKHLITATGQRVTLRCSPRSGDLSVYWYQQSLDQGLQFLIQYYNGEERAKGNILERFSAQQFPDLHSELNLSSLELGDSALYFCASSVERRANTDTQYFGPGTRLTVL.

The V and J genes are TRBV15 and TRBJ2-5; D is undetermined. V was cut by 5 bases and J by 5 bases, with 15 bases left in between. Germline CDR1 reads LNHNV; CDR2 reads YYDKDF (reference sequence). The CDR3 consists of 14 residues. The CDR3 here is CATSSQFGRETQYF. In DNA form, the CDR3 reads TGTGCCACCAGCTCCCAATTCGGGCGGGAGACCCAGTACTTC.

The rearrangement links TRBV30 to TRBJ2-3; D gene ambiguous. Germline CDR1 GTSNPN, CDR2 SVGIG (reference sequence). The CDR3 has 12 amino acids. The V gene lost 2 bases and the J gene lost 2 bases, with 5 bases spanning the gap. The CDR3 nucleotides are TGTGCCTGGAGTTACAACACAGATACGCAGTATTTT. Protein sequence: CAWSYNTDTQYF. The full variable domain, in which reference TRBV30 and TRBJ2-3 provide the parts outside the CDR3, is SQTIHQWPATLVQPVGSPLSLECTVEGTSNPNLYWYRQAAGRGLQLLFYSVGIGQISSEVPQNLSASRPQDRQFILSSKKLLLSDSGFYLCAWSYNTDTQYFGPGTRLTVL.

The gene calls are TRBV11-3 and TRBJ2-7, with a possible D match to TRBD2 (6 bases). The CDR3 consists of 16 residues. CDR1 is SGHNT, CDR2 YENEEA, per germline. Trimming cost V 5 bases and J 3 bases, with 20 bases left between them. The CDR3 reads CASSLMGGSMNYEQYF. The CDR3 nucleotides read TGTGCCAGCAGCCTCATGGGGGGAAGTATGAACTACGAGCAGTACTTC.

This rearrangement joins TRBV14 to TRBJ1-5; 11 bases line up with TRBD1. CDR1 SGHDN and CDR2 FVKESK come from the germline V gene. The CDR3 sequence is 14 residues long. Trimming at V came to 4 bases and at J to 6 bases, leaving 2 bases not matched to a gene. CDR3 bases: TGTGCCAGCAGCCGAGGGACAGGGGGTCAGCCCCAGCATTTT. As protein: CASSRGTGGQPQHF.

This clone was recorded only once. The chain is built from TRBV5-6 and TRBJ2-7, with 15 bases fitting TRBD2. CDR1 is SGHDT, CDR2 YYEEEE, per germline. This CDR3 is built from 16 residues. V lost 2 bases, J lost 4 bases, and 4 bases stayed unmatched. Here the CDR3 reads CASSFGLAGGLYEQYF. The CDR3 DNA reads as TGTGCCAGCAGCTTTGGACTAGCGGGGGGGTTGTACGAGCAGTACTTC.

The chain joins TRBV5-1 to TRBJ2-1; D gene ambiguous. The germline CDR1 and CDR2 sequences are SGHRS and YFSETQ. The CDR3 totals 14 residues. Between the trimmed V and J ends, which lost 2 bases and 3 bases, there was a span of 9 bases. The chain's CDR3 is CASSFSQNYNEQFF. In DNA form, the CDR3 reads TGCGCCAGCAGCTTTTCACAGAACTACAATGAGCAGTTCTTC.

The chain combines TRBV18 with TRBJ2-5; TRBD2 matches 11 bases. This CDR3 region has 14 residues. Germline V gene data show CDR1 as KGHSH and CDR2 as LQKENI. The trim removed 5 bases at V and 4 bases at J, leaving 3 bases unmatched. In DNA, the CDR3 is TGTGCCAGCTCATCCCTAGCGGGGGGAGAGACCCAGTACTTC. Translating it yields CASSSLAGGETQYF.

CDR3: CSVESQTNYGYTF. For the CDR3, the DNA is TGCAGCGTTGAAAGTCAGACGAACTATGGCTACACCTTC. The genes are TRBV29-1 and TRBJ1-2; D unresolved. V lost 2 bases and J 2 bases, leaving 9 bases between the germline ends. Per germline, CDR1 SQVTM and CDR2 ANQGSEA. This CDR3 is built from 13 residues.

V and J are TRBV19 and TRBJ1-4, with D possibly being TRBD1 (5 bases). CDR1 and CDR2 from the germline V gene are LNHDA and SQIVND (reference sequence). The V end lost 8 bases, the J end lost 4 bases, and 11 bases lay between the germline ends. The CDR3 covers 13 residues. In DNA, the CDR3 is TGTGCCAGTGGGGGGACGCTTAATGAAAAACTGTTTTTT. Translating it yields CASGGTLNEKLFF.

CDR3 protein: CASSSTPGTGGAYGYTF. In DNA, the CDR3 is TGTGCCAGCAGCTCCACCCCCGGGACAGGGGGCGCGTATGGCTACACCTTC. The chain employs TRBV7-8 and TRBJ1-2, with 12 bases matching TRBD1. Germline CDR1 reads SGHVS; CDR2 reads FQNEAQ. The V gene end was trimmed by 4 bases and the J gene end by 5 bases; junction bases not matched to a gene: 11. The CDR3 is 17 amino acids.

The V call is TRBV19, the J call TRBJ2-7; unclear D gene. The V end was cut by 6 bases, the J end by 4 bases, with 16 bases between. The CDR3 spans 14 residues. Germline values: CDR1 LNHDA, CDR2 SQIVND (reference sequence). The CDR3 loop is CASSRQHPSYEQYF. Here the CDR3 DNA reads TGTGCCAGTAGCCGACAACACCCCTCTTACGAGCAGTACTTC.

V gene TRBV5-5 combines with J gene TRBJ1-1, with D tentatively TRBD1 (6 bases). Germline-derived CDR1 and CDR2 are SGHKS and YYEKEE (reference sequence). The CDR3 is 14 residues long. V was clipped by 7 bases and J by 5 bases, with 18 bases between them. CDR3 region: CASSLGPGETEAFF. The CDR3 nucleotides are TGTGCCAGCTCCCTCGGCCCAGGGGAAACTGAAGCTTTCTTT.

CDR3 DNA sequence: TGTGCCAGCAGCAAGGGTGGACAGGGGAGTCAGCCCCAGCATTTT. Protein product: CASSKGGQGSQPQHF. This chain joins TRBV21-1 and TRBJ1-5; the table's D gene call, TRBD1, was not cross checked with the DNA. TRBV21-1 is a pseudogene segment. The CDR3 loop spans 15 amino acids.

The chain carries TRBV5-1 and TRBJ2-1; D could derive from TRBD1 or TRBD2 (5 bases each). Between the trimmed V and J ends, which lost 4 bases and 9 bases, there was a span of 11 bases. CDR3 size: 12 residues. CDR1 and CDR2 (germline): SGHRS, YFSETQ. CDR3 loop: CASSRDRSEQFF. The DNA for the CDR3 is TGCGCCAGCAGCCGGGACCGAAGTGAGCAGTTCTTC.

This sequence joins TRBV29-1 and TRBJ1-1, with 7 bases that match TRBD1. Trimming cost V 6 bases and J 0 bases; bases outside gene matches: 7. This CDR3 has 14 amino acids. Looked up from germline, CDR1 is SQVTM and CDR2 is ANQGSEA. The CDR3 DNA reads TGCAGCGTGGCCTCCGGGACAGTGAACACTGAAGCTTTCTTT. This encodes CSVASGTVNTEAFF.